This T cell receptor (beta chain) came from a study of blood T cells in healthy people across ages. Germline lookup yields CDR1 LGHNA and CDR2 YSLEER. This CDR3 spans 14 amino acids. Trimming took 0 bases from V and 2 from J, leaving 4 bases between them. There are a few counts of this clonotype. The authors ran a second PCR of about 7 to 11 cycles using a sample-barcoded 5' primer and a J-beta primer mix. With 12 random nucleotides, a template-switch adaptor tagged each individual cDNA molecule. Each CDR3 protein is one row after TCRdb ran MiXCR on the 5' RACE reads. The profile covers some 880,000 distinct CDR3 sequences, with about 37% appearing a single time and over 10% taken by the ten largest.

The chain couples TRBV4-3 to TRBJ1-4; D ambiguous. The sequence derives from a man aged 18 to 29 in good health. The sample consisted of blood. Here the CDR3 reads CASSQDITNEKLFF. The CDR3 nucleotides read TGCGCCAGCAGCCAAGATATCACTAATGAAAAACTGTTTTTT.